This T cell receptor (beta chain) was observed in a study of shared clonotypes between healthy human individuals (TCRdb year 2020). Study-wide context: A couple of women and three men aged 18 to 49 years were included in the cohort. For each donor, CD4 naive and CD4 memory were each given three plates, CD8 naive was given two plates, and CD8 memory was given one plate. To estimate repertoire size and how much clonotypes are shared between individuals, the study performed deep sequencing of blood TCR repertoires from 4 to 6 healthy adults. Different laboratories and diverse techniques were used to prepare libraries and sequence TCR repertoires, to increase sequencing depth and limit assay-specific biases. Leukapheresis yielded between about 0.8 and 8.9 billion PBMCs per donor. Points the paper makes about the study in general: Larger estimated clonotype richness was generally found for naive subsets than for memory subsets. Sampling was restricted to blood, and TCR repertoires in tissues likely differ from the TCR repertoires found in blood. When several donors were compared, the shared fraction of clonotypes was about 5% for naive CD4, around 4% for naive CD8, 2.3% for memory CD4, and about 0.36% for memory CD8. Rarefaction of sorted-subset datasets indicated incomplete sequencing despite the large sequencing depth. Pairwise subsampling led to the expectation that sequencing depth would affect the degree of clonotype sharing among donors. Because the study included a small number of donors, the genetic and exposure-history diversity represented was limited. Compared with non-shared clonotypes, clonotypes shared by all four sorted-subset donors had higher generation probabilities.

For the CD8 naive samples, CD45RO-negative cells were positively selected for CCR7, yielding a CD45RA+CCR7+ population from which TemRA cells were excluded. Healthy HIV-negative adults with no recently reported acute infections or vaccinations were included as donors. All donors were Caucasian adults living in Nashville, Tennessee, USA. After blood collection by leukapheresis, PBMCs were isolated using Ficoll-Histopaque density gradient centrifugation and then cryopreserved in the vapor phase of liquid nitrogen. Analytical flow cytometry was used to check the purity and quantity of every magnetically sorted T cell population. From each sorted fraction, genomic DNA was isolated and quantified by UV absorbance on a Nanodrop 2000c. About this clone itself: The antigen it recognizes is unknown. No much larger clone is present one base from it, and per-base qualities are unavailable.

Using the deep immunoSEQ assay, TCR CDR3 regions were amplified from genomic DNA by multiplex PCR. For each cell subset, the extracted genomic DNA was distributed evenly across all wells of several immunoSEQ 96-well plates, and each plate served as one replicate. For sorted subsets, approximately 0.2 ug of genomic DNA, equivalent to 25,000 to 35,000 T cell genomes, went into each replicate PCR. Purified libraries were measured with a Qubit 3.0 fluorometer, size-checked on a Bioanalyzer 2100, and measured again with the KAPA Library Quantification kit. Every immunoSEQ 96-well plate was sequenced on a dedicated single-read 150-cycle Illumina NextSeq 550 flow cell. The published analysis was carried out like this. Because only junctional sequences without quality scores were contained in the immunoSEQ output, filtering matching that applied to full-length reads could not be performed. Sequences were annotated with PyIR, a Python wrapper for IgBLAST v1.9, using IMGT germline references to assign V/J genes and CDR3. Reads were filtered out if the reads had weak V/J assignments (E-value above 1e-6), no CDR3, stop codons, out-of-frame junctions, or ambiguous translated residues. V3J clonotypes were defined by identical inferred V gene, J gene, and CDR3 amino acid sequence. Percentage overlap between repertoires was calculated by dividing the number of shared unique clonotypes by the size of the smaller repertoire. Richness of each repertoire was evaluated using RTK rarefaction, the Chao1 estimator, and Recon v2.1 estimates of unobserved clonotypes. Generation probabilities were computed with OLGA for all TCRbeta clonotypes obtained by the gDNA method from several donors. This is the immuneACCESS table as TCRdb keeps it, with only in-frame sequences that have V and J called. A part of the clones is gone; compared with another copy, unresolved V genes explain less than half, and the rest is unexplained. Clone size and V and J calls were adopted from that table, with D and trimming inferred from the DNA. Within this sample are about 2 million clones, with about 95% of them counted one time only. The ten largest make up 1% to 1.5% of the sample.

The receptor comes from a man younger than 35 in good health. The sequenced material came from naive CD8+ T cells sorted from blood. The cell subset or site label, as the study defines it: CD45RA+CCR7+.

The DNA is as follows: TGTGCCACCCGACTAGCGGGGGGGGCCACAGATACGCAGTATTTT. Translated, it gives CATRLAGGATDTQYF. The chain links TRBV10-3 with TRBJ2-3; TRBD2 fits 14 bases in the junction. Ends trimmed: V by 10 bases, J by 2 bases; bases unmatched to a gene: 5. Taken from the germline V gene, the CDR1 and CDR2 loops are ENHRY and SYGVKD. The CDR3 covers 15 residues, taking in both the cysteine and the phenylalanine. The retained sequence is limited to the CDR3, 45 bases, with the frame set at the first base.